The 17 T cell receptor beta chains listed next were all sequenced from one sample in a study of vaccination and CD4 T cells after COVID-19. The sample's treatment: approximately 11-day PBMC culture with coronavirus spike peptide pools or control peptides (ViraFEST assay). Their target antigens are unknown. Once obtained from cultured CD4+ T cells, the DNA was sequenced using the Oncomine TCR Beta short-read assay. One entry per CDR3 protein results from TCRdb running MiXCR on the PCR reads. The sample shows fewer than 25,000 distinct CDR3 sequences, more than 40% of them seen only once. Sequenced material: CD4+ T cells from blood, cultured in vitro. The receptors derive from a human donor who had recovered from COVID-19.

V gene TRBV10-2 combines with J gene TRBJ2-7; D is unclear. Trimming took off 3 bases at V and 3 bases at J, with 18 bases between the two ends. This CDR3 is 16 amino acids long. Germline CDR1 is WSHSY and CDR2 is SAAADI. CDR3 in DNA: TGCGCCAGCAGTGATTTATTCGGCCCGAGAAACTACGAGCAGTACTTC. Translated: CASSDLFGPRNYEQYF.

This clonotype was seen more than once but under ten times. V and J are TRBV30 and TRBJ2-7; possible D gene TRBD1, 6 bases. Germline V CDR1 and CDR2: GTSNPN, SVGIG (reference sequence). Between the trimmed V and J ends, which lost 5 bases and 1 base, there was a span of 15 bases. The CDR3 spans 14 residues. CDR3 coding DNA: TGTGCCTGGGGGAAGAGGACAGTTTCCTACGAGCAGTACTTC. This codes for CAWGKRTVSYEQYF.

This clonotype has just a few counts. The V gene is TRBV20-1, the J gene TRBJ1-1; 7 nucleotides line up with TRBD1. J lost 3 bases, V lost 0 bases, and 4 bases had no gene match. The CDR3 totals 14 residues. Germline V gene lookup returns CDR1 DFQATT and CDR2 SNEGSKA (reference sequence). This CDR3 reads CSARDRRGHTEAFF. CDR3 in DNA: TGCAGTGCTAGAGATCGGAGGGGGCACACTGAAGCTTTCTTT.

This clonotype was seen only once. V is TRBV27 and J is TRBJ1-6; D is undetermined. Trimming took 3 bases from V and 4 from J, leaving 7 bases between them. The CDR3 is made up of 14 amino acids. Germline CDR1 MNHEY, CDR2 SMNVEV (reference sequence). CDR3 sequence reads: CASSFEGYNSPLHF. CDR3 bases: TGTGCCAGCAGTTTTGAGGGTTATAATTCACCCCTCCACTTT.

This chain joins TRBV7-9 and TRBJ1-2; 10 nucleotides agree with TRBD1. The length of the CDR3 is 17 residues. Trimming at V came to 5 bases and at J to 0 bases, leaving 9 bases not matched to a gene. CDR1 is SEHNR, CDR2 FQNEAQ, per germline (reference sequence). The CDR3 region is CASSPLRDRGANYGYTF. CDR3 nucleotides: TGTGCCAGCAGCCCTCTAAGGGACAGGGGCGCTAACTATGGCTACACCTTC.

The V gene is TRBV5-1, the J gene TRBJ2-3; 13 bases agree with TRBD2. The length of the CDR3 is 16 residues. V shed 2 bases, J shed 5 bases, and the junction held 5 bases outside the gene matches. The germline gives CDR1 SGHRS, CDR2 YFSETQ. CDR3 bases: TGCGCCAGCAGCTTTACTAGCGGGAGGGCGGGAGATACGCAGTATTTT. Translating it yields CASSFTSGRAGDTQYF.

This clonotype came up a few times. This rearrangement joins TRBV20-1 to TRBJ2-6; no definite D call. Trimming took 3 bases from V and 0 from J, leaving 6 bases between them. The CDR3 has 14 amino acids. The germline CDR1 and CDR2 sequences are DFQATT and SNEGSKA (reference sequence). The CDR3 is CSASEVSGANVLTF. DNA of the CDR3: TGCAGTGCTAGTGAGGTCTCTGGGGCCAACGTCCTGACTTTC.

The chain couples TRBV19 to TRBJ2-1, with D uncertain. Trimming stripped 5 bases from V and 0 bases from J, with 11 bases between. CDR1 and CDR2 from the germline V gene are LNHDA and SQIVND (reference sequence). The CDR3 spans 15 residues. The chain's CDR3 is CASSFGVSSYNEQFF. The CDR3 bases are TGTGCCAGTAGTTTCGGAGTTAGCTCCTACAATGAGCAGTTCTTC.

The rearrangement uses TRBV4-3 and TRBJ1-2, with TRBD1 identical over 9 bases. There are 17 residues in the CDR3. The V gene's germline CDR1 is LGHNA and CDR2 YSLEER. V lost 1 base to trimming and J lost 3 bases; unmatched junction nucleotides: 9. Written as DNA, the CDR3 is TGCGCCAGCAGCCAAGGGGTGAACAGGGGGCAGGACTATGGCTACACCTTC. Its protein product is CASSQGVNRGQDYGYTF.

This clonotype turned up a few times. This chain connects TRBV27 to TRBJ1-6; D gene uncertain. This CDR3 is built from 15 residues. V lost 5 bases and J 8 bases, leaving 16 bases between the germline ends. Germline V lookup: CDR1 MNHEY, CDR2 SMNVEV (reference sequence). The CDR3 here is CASSPERNFDSPLHF. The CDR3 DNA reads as TGTGCCAGCAGTCCTGAACGTAATTTTGATTCACCCCTCCACTTT.

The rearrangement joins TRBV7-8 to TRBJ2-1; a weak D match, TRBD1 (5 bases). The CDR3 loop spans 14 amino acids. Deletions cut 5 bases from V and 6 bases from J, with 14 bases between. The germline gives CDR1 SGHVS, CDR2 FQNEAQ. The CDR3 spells CASSIPGQGNEQFF. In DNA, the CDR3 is TGTGCCAGCAGCATTCCCGGCCAGGGCAATGAGCAGTTCTTC.

The CDR3 spells CASRSSWATDTQYF. The CDR3 nucleotides read TGTGCCAGCAGAAGTTCTTGGGCCACAGATACGCAGTATTTT. This rearrangement joins TRBV27 to TRBJ2-3; D ambiguous. Trimming shortened V by 6 bases and J by 2 bases, and 12 bases separated the two germline ends. The CDR3 is 14 residues long. Germline lookup yields CDR1 MNHEY and CDR2 SMNVEV (reference sequence).

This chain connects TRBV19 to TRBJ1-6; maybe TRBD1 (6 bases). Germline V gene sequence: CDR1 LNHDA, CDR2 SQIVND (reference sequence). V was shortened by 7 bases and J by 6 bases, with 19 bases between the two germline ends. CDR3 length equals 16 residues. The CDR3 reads CASNVGTLTSNSPLHF. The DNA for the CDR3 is TGTGCCAGTAACGTCGGGACACTGACTAGTAATTCACCCCTCCACTTT.

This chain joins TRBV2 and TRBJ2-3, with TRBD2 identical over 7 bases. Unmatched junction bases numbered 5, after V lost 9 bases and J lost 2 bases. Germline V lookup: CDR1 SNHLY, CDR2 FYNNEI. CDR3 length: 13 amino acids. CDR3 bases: TGTGCCAGTCGAGCGGGGATCACAGATACGCAGTATTTT. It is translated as CASRAGITDTQYF.

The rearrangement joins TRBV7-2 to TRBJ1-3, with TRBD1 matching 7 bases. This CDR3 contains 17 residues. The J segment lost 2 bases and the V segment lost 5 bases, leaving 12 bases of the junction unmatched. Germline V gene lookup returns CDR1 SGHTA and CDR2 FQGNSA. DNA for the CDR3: TGTGCCAGCAGCATTACCTACAGGGGATTAACTGGAAACACCATATATTTT. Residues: CASSITYRGLTGNTIYF.

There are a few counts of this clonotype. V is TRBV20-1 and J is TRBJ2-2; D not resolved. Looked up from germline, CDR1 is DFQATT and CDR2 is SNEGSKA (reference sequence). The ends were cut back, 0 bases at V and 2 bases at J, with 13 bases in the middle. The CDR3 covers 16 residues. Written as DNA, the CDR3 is TGCAGTGCTAGAGAGGGTGGTTCAGTTAACACCGGGGAGCTGTTTTTT. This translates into CSAREGGSVNTGELFF.

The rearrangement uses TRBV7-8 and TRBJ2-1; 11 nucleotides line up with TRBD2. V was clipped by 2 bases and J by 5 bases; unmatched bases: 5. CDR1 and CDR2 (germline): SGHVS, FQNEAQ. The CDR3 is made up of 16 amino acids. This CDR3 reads CASSLSGTSGNNEQFF. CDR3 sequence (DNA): TGTGCCAGCAGCTTATCCGGGACTAGCGGAAACAATGAGCAGTTCTTC.